These T cell receptor beta chains were read from a single sample in a study of blood T cell repertoires in COVID-19. Sequencing was performed with immunoSEQ multiplex PCR; in TCRdb, only in-frame clones are kept and a portion is missing. The table includes some 400,000 clones, roughly 80% detected once. The material sequenced was peripheral blood. The receptor set was obtained from a human donor with acute or convalescent COVID-19. The donor label of this sample is uncertain. CDR3s include the opening cysteine and the closing phenylalanine or tryptophan. D genes are given only for firm matches. Clone size is not always given. Where it is, it says once, few, many or a class for expanded clones.

abundance	d_gene	v_gene	j_gene	CDR3aa	CDR3nt
many	TRBD2	TRBV29-1	TRBJ2-1	CSVAGDYISYNEQFF	TGCAGCGTTGCCGGGGACTACATCTCCTACAATGAGCAGTTCTTC
-	TRBD1	TRBV10-3	TRBJ1-3	CAIQDRVPPGDTIYF	TGTGCCATCCAAGACAGGGTCCCTCCCGGCGACACCATATATTTT
-	-	TRBV3-1/TRBV3-2	TRBJ1-5	CASSQLGNQPQHF	TGTGCCAGCAGCCAACTCGGGAATCAGCCCCAGCATTTT
few	-	TRBV7-2	TRBJ1-1	CASRRQMNTEAFF	TGTGCCAGCCGCCGACAGATGAACACTGAAGCTTTCTTT
-	-	TRBV28	TRBJ2-4	CASSSTGIAKNIQYF	TGTGCCAGCAGTTCAACAGGAATAGCCAAAAACATTCAGTACTTC
-	-	TRBV5-1	TRBJ1-2	CASSGTQYGYTF	TGCGCCAGCAGCGGGACACAATATGGCTACACCTTC
-	TRBD1	TRBV19	TRBJ2-7	CASSMLGQGYEQYF	TGTGCCAGTAGTATGTTGGGACAGGGATACGAGCAGTACTTC
-	-	TRBV7-9	TRBJ1-4	CASSLSLNEKLFF	TGTGCCAGCAGCTTAAGCTTAAATGAAAAACTGTTTTTT
once	TRBD2	TRBV7-9	TRBJ2-1	CASSPILGGAYNEQFF	TGTGCCAGCAGCCCTATTCTGGGGGGGGCCTACAATGAGCAGTTCTTC
-	-	TRBV19	TRBJ1-5	CASSSFAVSSNQPQHF	TGTGCCAGTAGTTCTTTCGCGGTCAGTAGCAATCAGCCCCAGCATTTT
-	TRBD1	TRBV7-9	TRBJ1-2	CASSQPTLTGGGGYTF	TGTGCCAGCAGCCAACCAACTTTGACAGGGGGCGGTGGCTACACCTTC
-	TRBD1	TRBV7-2	TRBJ1-6	CASSVRPGTANSPLHF	TGTGCCAGCAGCGTCAGGCCCGGGACAGCGAATTCACCCCTCCACTTT
-	TRBD1	TRBV4-2	TRBJ1-4	CASSQEQGAATNEKLFF	TGTGCCAGCAGCCAAGAACAGGGGGCCGCAACTAATGAAAAACTGTTTTTT
-	TRBD2	TRBV20-1	TRBJ2-1	CSASLGGRASEQFF	TGCAGTGCTAGTCTTGGAGGGAGGGCCAGTGAGCAGTTCTTC
few	TRBD1	TRBV11-2	TRBJ2-5	CASSPGTGQETQYF	TGTGCCAGCAGCCCGGGGACAGGGCAAGAGACCCAGTACTTC
-	TRBD1	TRBV27	TRBJ1-5	CASSRDRRNQPQHF	TGTGCCAGCAGTCGGGACAGGCGCAATCAGCCCCAGCATTTT
-	TRBD2	TRBV19	TRBJ2-1	CASSIIAGVLNEQFF	TGTGCCAGTAGTATTATAGCGGGAGTGTTAAATGAGCAGTTCTTC
-	-	TRBV4-1	TRBJ1-6	CASSQDRRNNSPLHF	TGCGCCAGCAGCCAAGATAGGCGGAATAATTCACCCCTCCACTTT
-	TRBD1	TRBV7-9	TRBJ1-2	CASSADRALGYTF	TGTGCCAGCAGCGCTGACAGGGCGCTTGGCTACACCTTC
-	TRBD1	TRBV5-1	TRBJ2-3	CASSVGQGGFHITQYF	TGCGCCAGCAGCGTGGGACAGGGGGGTTTCCACATTACGCAGTATTTT
-	-	TRBV5-1	TRBJ2-2	CASSPTGIGELFF	TGCGCCAGCAGCCCGACAGGTATCGGGGAGCTGTTTTTT
-	TRBD2	TRBV19	TRBJ2-2	CASSAEMGLAGAGELFF	TGTGCCAGTAGTGCCGAGATGGGACTAGCGGGAGCCGGGGAGCTGTTTTTT
-	-	TRBV19	TRBJ1-5	CASSMQGTSNQPQHF	TGTGCCAGTAGTATGCAGGGGACTAGCAATCAGCCCCAGCATTTT
-	TRBD2	TRBV30	TRBJ2-6	CAWSGGGDSGANVLTF	TGTGCCTGGAGTGGGGGGGGAGACTCTGGGGCCAACGTCCTGACTTTC